The 7 T cell receptor beta chains presented below share a single source sample, sequenced in a study of T cell repertoires in cytomegalovirus infection. Which antigens these TCRs recognize remains unknown. TCRdb re-analysed the reads in MiXCR, keeping a single row per CDR3 protein. The table lists 700,000 to 950,000 distinct CDR3 sequences, 32% of them singletons. This specimen was cultured CD8+ T cells from PBMCs, taken from culture after CMV antigen stimulation. These receptors all come from a human donor in good health (CMV status not recorded). Some clones in this sample may be carry-over from other donors' samples.

This clonotype was recorded a few times. J is TRBJ2-1 and V is TRBV27; TRBD1 matches at 8 bases. V dropped 3 bases and J dropped 0; count of bases not matched to a gene: 4. The germline gives CDR1 MNHEY, CDR2 SMNVEV (reference sequence). The CDR3 has 16 amino acids. CDR3 protein: CASSLTGDPSYNEQFF. CDR3 nucleotide sequence: TGTGCCAGCAGTTTGACAGGGGACCCCTCCTACAATGAGCAGTTCTTC.

The table lists this clonotype with a few counts. This chain links TRBV7-9 with TRBJ1-2; D is perhaps TRBD1 (5 bases). The V and J ends lost 1 base and 4 bases respectively, with 10 bases between them. There are 14 residues in the CDR3. From germline, CDR1 is SEHNR and CDR2 FQNEAQ (reference sequence). The CDR3 here is CASSLGPTVYGYTF. For the CDR3, the DNA is TGTGCCAGCAGCTTAGGCCCGACAGTCTATGGCTACACCTTC.

This clonotype came up once. One junction end disagrees with the germline gene, perhaps due to a read error. The rearrangement uses TRBV7-6 and TRBJ2-5; TRBD2 might be the D (5 bases). The CDR3 runs 14 residues. In germline, CDR1 is SGHVS, CDR2 FNYEAQ. DNA for the CDR3: TGTGCCAGCAGCTTATGGTTCCCCGGGGAGATCCAGTACTTC. Encoded protein: CASSLWFPGEIQYF.

This clonotype was counted a few times. The gene calls are TRBV12-3 or TRBV12-4 and TRBJ2-7; weak D call: TRBD1 (5 bases). Trimming left V 6 bases short and J 2 bases short, with 14 bases between. The CDR3 totals 14 residues. CDR3 sequence (DNA): TGTGCCAGCAGCCCACAGGTGTATACCTACGAGCAGTACTTC. It yields the protein CASSPQVYTYEQYF.

V is TRBV19 and J is TRBJ1-5; the match to TRBD1 covers 7 bases. The length of the CDR3 is 18 residues. CDR1 is LNHDA and CDR2 is SQIVND in the germline V gene (reference sequence). J gave up 2 bases and V 2 bases, and 12 bases lay outside the gene matches. The CDR3 sequence: CASSIRFASTGRNQPQHF. The DNA for the CDR3 is TGTGCCAGTAGTATAAGGTTCGCGTCGACAGGGCGCAATCAGCCCCAGCATTTT.

The CDR3 sequence: CATSDPRNTGELFF. In DNA form, the CDR3 reads TGTGCCACCAGTGATCCCCGGAACACCGGGGAGCTGTTTTTT. The genes are TRBV24-1 and TRBJ2-2; no reliable D call. Germline CDR1 KGHDR, CDR2 SFDVKD. The CDR3 loop spans 14 amino acids. The germline V and J ends were trimmed by 3 bases and 1 base, with 5 bases remaining between them.

J is TRBJ1-1 and V is TRBV11-1; 7 nucleotides agree with TRBD1. V was pared by 5 bases and J by 4 bases, with 10 bases of the junction left unmatched. CDR3 length: 15 amino acids. CDR1 and CDR2 from the germline V gene are SGHAT and FQDESV (reference sequence). The CDR3 DNA sequence: TGTGCCAGCAGCCTTCGTCAGGGGGTCCCCACTGAAGCTTTCTTT. Protein: CASSLRQGVPTEAFF.